This T cell receptor (beta chain) was obtained from a study of Graves' ophthalmopathy and Graves' hyperthyroidism. Regarding the study as a whole: It was with around 71% sensitivity and about 72% specificity that the model predicted ophthalmopathy progression.

This CDR3 spans 13 amino acids. With regard to this clonotype: Antigen specificity is unknown.

Aged 18 to 65, the patients with hyperthyroidism had under 2 months' duration and were newly diagnosed. Amplification of TCR beta CDR3 regions used RNA transcripts. RT-PCR was first run with HTBI primers, then multiplex PCR in a second round. MiXCR, applied by TCRdb to the multiplex PCR reads, yields one record per CDR3 protein. Here the sample spans about 550,000 distinct CDR3 sequences, under 45% being singletons. The sequenced sample consisted of peripheral blood or thyroid tissue (not recorded which). The source is an adult man with Graves' hyperthyroidism. This chain links TRBV12-3 or TRBV12-4 with TRBJ2-7, with no clear D. Matching the DNA end better, TRBJ2-1 makes the J call doubtful. The CDR3 region is CASSFELPFEQFF. The CDR3 coding sequence is TGTGCCAGCAGTTTTGAGCTCCCCTTCGAGCAGTTCTTC.